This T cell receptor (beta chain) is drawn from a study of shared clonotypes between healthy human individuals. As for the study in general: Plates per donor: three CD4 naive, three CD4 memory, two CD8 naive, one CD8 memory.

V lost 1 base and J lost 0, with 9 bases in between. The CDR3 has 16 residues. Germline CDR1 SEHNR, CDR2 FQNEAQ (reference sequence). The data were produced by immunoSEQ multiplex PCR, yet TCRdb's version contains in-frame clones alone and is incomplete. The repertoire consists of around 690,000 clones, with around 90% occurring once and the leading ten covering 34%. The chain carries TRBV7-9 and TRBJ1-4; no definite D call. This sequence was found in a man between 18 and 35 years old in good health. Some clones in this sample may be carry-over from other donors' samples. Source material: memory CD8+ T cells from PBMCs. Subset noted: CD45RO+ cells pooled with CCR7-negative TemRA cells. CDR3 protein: CASSLGPIATNEKLFF. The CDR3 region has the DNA TGTGCCAGCAGCTTAGGACCGATAGCAACTAATGAAAAACTGTTTTTT.